Shown below are 17 T cell receptor beta chains from a single sample sequenced in a study of T cells after yellow fever vaccination. Via MiXCR, TCRdb re-called the 5' RACE reads, giving one row per CDR3 protein. The sample comprises roughly 100,000 distinct CDR3 sequences, around 9.8% of which are singletons, and about 15% rests with the top ten. The specimen was CD8+ T cells not binding an NS4B(214-222) dextramer, sorted from PBMCs, collected around 15 days after the first yellow fever vaccination. The receptors originated from a young man who received the YFV17D yellow fever vaccine.

Only a few counts were recorded for this clonotype. This chain connects TRBV6-5 to TRBJ2-5, with unresolved D. The CDR3 has 17 residues. From germline, CDR1 is MNHEY and CDR2 SVGAGI. The ends were cut back, 5 bases at V and 0 bases at J, with 19 bases in the middle. The CDR3 DNA sequence: TGTGCCAGCAGTCTACTGTGGGCCGGTGGGGACCAAGAGACCCAGTACTTC. It encodes CASSLLWAGGDQETQYF.

The chain uses TRBV19 and TRBJ1-6; D is ambiguous. Per germline, CDR1 LNHDA and CDR2 SQIVND (reference sequence). There are 13 residues in the CDR3. The ends were cut back, 7 bases at V and 8 bases at J, with 12 bases in the middle. The CDR3 loop reads CASKADGDSPLHF. In DNA form, the CDR3 reads TGTGCCAGTAAAGCGGACGGAGATTCACCCCTCCACTTT. The variable domain in full, completed from reference TRBV19 and TRBJ1-6, reads DGGITQSPKYLFRKEGQNVTLSCEQNLNHDAMYWYRQDPGQGLRLIYYSQIVNDFQKGDIAEGYSVSREKKESFPLTVTSAQKNPTAFYLCASKADGDSPLHFGNGTRLTVT.

The rearrangement uses TRBV7-2 and TRBJ2-7; 7 bases align to TRBD1. V dropped 0 bases and J dropped 2; count of bases not matched to a gene: 4. The V gene's germline CDR1 is SGHTA and CDR2 FQGNSA. The length of the CDR3 is 15 residues. The CDR3 DNA reads as TGTGCCAGCAGCTTAGCCCGGACAGGCCCCTACGAGCAGTACTTC. It translates to CASSLARTGPYEQYF.

Remarks on this clonotype: Possible read error: a much larger clone is one base away. The V call is TRBV20-1, the J call TRBJ2-3; 12 positions agree with TRBD2. There are 12 residues in the CDR3. Germline V CDR1 and CDR2: DFQATT, SNEGSKA (reference sequence). The CDR3 loop is CSTSGGTDTQYF. The CDR3 bases are TGCAGTACTAGCGGGGGGACAGATACGCAGTATTTT.

This clonotype was observed many times. The J gene is TRBJ2-3, the V gene TRBV12-3 or TRBV12-4; 9 nucleotides match TRBD2. This CDR3 has 15 amino acids. J was trimmed by 2 bases and V by 7 bases; bases with no gene match: 7. CDR3 in amino acids: CASTDSGGLTDTQYF. CDR3 DNA: TGTGCCAGCACCGATAGCGGGGGTCTCACAGATACGCAGTATTTT.

This clonotype appeared a few times. V gene TRBV4-1 combines with J gene TRBJ2-2; D may be TRBD1 (6 bases). CDR3 length: 17 residues. V lost 1 base to trimming and J lost 4 bases, with 16 bases between them. Germline V lookup: CDR1 MGHRA, CDR2 YSYEKL. CDR3 region: CASSQVPRDTFTGELFF. Written as DNA, the CDR3 is TGCGCCAGCAGCCAAGTACCCCGGGACACCTTCACCGGGGAGCTGTTTTTT.

The sample holds a few counts of this clonotype. The V call is TRBV7-9, the J call TRBJ2-1, with D possibly matching TRBD1 (5 bases). The V gene lost 7 bases and the J gene lost 5 bases, with 12 bases spanning the gap. The germline gives CDR1 SEHNR, CDR2 FQNEAQ (reference sequence). The CDR3 sequence is 13 residues long. The CDR3: CASTYLTDNEQFF. In nucleotides, the CDR3 is TGTGCCAGCACCTACTTGACAGACAATGAGCAGTTCTTC.

This clonotype was counted between two and nine times. The rearrangement joins TRBV7-9 to TRBJ1-1, with unresolved D. The CDR3 loop spans 14 amino acids. V lost 5 bases to trimming and J lost 1 base, with 11 bases between them. Germline V lookup: CDR1 SEHNR, CDR2 FQNEAQ (reference sequence). CDR3 coding DNA: TGTGCCAGCAGCCCAGGCAGCAAGAACACTGAAGCTTTCTTT. Translation: CASSPGSKNTEAFF.

This sequence joins TRBV7-2 and TRBJ2-5; maybe TRBD1 (6 bases). The CDR3 extends over 14 amino acids. Deletions cut 2 bases from V and 4 bases from J, with 11 bases between. Germline-derived CDR1 and CDR2 are SGHTA and FQGNSA. The CDR3 reads CASSLTVRGETQYF. CDR3 nucleotide sequence: TGTGCCAGCAGCTTAACGGTCAGGGGAGAGACCCAGTACTTC.

This clonotype was observed many times. This sequence joins TRBV6-1 and TRBJ2-1; D uncertain. Trimming shortened V by 6 bases and J by 4 bases, and 16 bases separated the two germline ends. Germline CDR1 reads MNHNS; CDR2 reads SASEGT. The CDR3 runs to 15 residues. CDR3 loop: CASRPTSGFYNEQFF. CDR3 in DNA: TGTGCCAGCAGGCCGACATCTGGGTTTTACAATGAGCAGTTCTTC.

V and J are TRBV12-3 or TRBV12-4 and TRBJ1-2; 9 positions agree with TRBD1. This CDR3 has 15 amino acids. The V segment lost 5 bases and the J segment 2 bases; nucleotides outside the gene matches: 6. The CDR3 is CASSLTGTGNYGYTF. CDR3 coding DNA: TGTGCCAGCAGTCTCACCGGGACAGGGAACTATGGCTACACCTTC.

This clonotype was seen at least ten times. This chain links TRBV15 with TRBJ2-1; 9 bases map to TRBD2. Trimming removed 1 base from V and 7 bases from J; junction bases left unmatched: 8. Germline CDR1 and CDR2: LNHNV and YYDKDF (reference sequence). CDR3 length: 16 residues. The CDR3 sequence is CATSRGASGDRNEQFF. The CDR3 region has the DNA TGTGCCACCAGCAGAGGAGCTAGCGGGGATCGGAATGAGCAGTTCTTC.

This clonotype has only a few counts. The chain uses TRBV19 and TRBJ2-2; D unclear. With 5 bases removed from V and 1 base from J, the gap between germline ends came to 20 bases. The CDR3 loop spans 18 amino acids. The V gene's germline CDR1 is LNHDA and CDR2 SQIVND (reference sequence). CDR3 in amino acids: CASSFLPWALGNTGELFF. DNA of the CDR3: TGTGCCAGTAGTTTCCTGCCTTGGGCTCTTGGGAACACCGGGGAGCTGTTTTTT. The full variable domain, with the rest looked up from reference TRBV19 and TRBJ2-2, is DGGITQSPKYLFRKEGQNVTLSCEQNLNHDAMYWYRQDPGQGLRLIYYSQIVNDFQKGDIAEGYSVSREKKESFPLTVTSAQKNPTAFYLCASSFLPWALGNTGELFFGEGSRLTVL.

The V gene is TRBV7-6, the J gene TRBJ1-2, with D perhaps matching TRBD1 (6 bases). Germline-derived CDR1 and CDR2 are SGHVS and FNYEAQ. There are 13 residues in the CDR3. Trimming left V 5 bases short and J 8 bases short, with 15 bases between. DNA for the CDR3: TGTGCCAGCAGCCGAACAGGGACGGGCGGCTACACCTTC. Translation gives CASSRTGTGGYTF.

The J gene is TRBJ1-5, the V gene TRBV3-1, with 7 nucleotides matching TRBD1. Germline V lookup: CDR1 LGHDT, CDR2 YNNKEL (reference sequence). V lost 5 bases, J lost 6 bases, and 13 bases stayed unmatched. The CDR3 length is 16 residues. CDR3 nucleotide sequence: TGTGCCAGCAGCGACCAGGGGGAGGTCAACGGTCAGCCCCAGCATTTT. It translates to CASSDQGEVNGQPQHF.

V and J are TRBV7-3 and TRBJ2-5; 9 bases align to TRBD1. Germline V gives CDR1 SGHTA, CDR2 FQGTGA. J lost 2 bases, V lost 5 bases, and 3 bases had no gene match. The CDR3 has 14 amino acids. The DNA of the CDR3 is TGTGCCAGCAGCCAGACAGGGGGTCAAGAGACCCAGTACTTC. This codes for CASSQTGGQETQYF. The entire variable domain, with the rest obtained from reference TRBV7-3 and TRBJ2-5, is as follows: GAGVSQTPSNKVTEKGKYVELRCDPISGHTALYWYRQSLGQGPEFLIYFQGTGAADDSGLPNDRFFAVRPEGSVSTLKIQRTERGDSAVYLCASSQTGGQETQYFGPGTRLLVL.

The chain links TRBV4-3 to TRBJ1-1; TRBD1 might be the D (5 bases). V lost 1 base to trimming and J lost 5 bases, with 23 bases between them. The V gene's germline CDR1 is LGHNA and CDR2 YSLEER. There are 18 residues in the CDR3. The CDR3: CASSQGTTLGRKKTEAFF. CDR3 DNA: TGCGCCAGCAGCCAAGGAACCACCCTGGGACGGAAGAAGACTGAAGCTTTCTTT.